Below are 5 T cell receptor beta chains sequenced from a single sample in a study of CD8 T cells in ankylosing spondylitis (dated by TCRdb to the late 2010s). The library was obtained by 5' RACE. The instrument given in TCRdb is Illumina HiSeq 2500. Clones were called with MiXCR by TCRdb after fastp trimmed the public reads at Q25, and only in-frame beta chains were retained. Each entry merges the rows of one CDR3 protein and shows their most common DNA and genes. This sample holds about 360,000 distinct CDR3 sequences; approximately 20% were observed only once. Over 10% of the sample rests with the top ten. Sequences were obtained from blood, either unsorted or a sorted T cell fraction (not recorded which). All receptors come from a male donor with ankylosing spondylitis or in good health (not recorded which).

The chain recombines TRBV29-1 with TRBJ2-2; 11 nucleotides align to TRBD2. The V segment lost 5 bases and the J segment 2 bases; nucleotides outside the gene matches: 4. This CDR3 region has 15 residues. In germline, CDR1 is SQVTM, CDR2 ANQGSEA. The CDR3 DNA reads TGCAGCGTTTGCCTAGCGGGGGGAAACACCGGGGAGCTGTTTTTT. Translated: CSVCLAGGNTGELFF.

The chain combines TRBV29-1 with TRBJ2-3; D remains unclear. Germline CDR1 is SQVTM and CDR2 is ANQGSEA. Trimming cost V 1 base and J 4 bases, with 12 bases left between them. The CDR3 totals 14 residues. The CDR3 DNA reads as TGCAGCGTTGAAGGCGACTTAGACCCAGATACGCAGTATTTT. The encoded protein is CSVEGDLDPDTQYF.

CDR3 residues: CASSKAGGYDEQYF. CDR3 DNA: TGTGCCAGCAGCAAAGCGGGAGGGTACGACGAGCAGTACTTC. The V call is TRBV21-1, the J call TRBJ2-7; the D call of TRBD2 is as the table states it, not checked on the DNA. TRBV21-1 is a listed pseudogene. This CDR3 contains 14 residues.

This clonotype showed up just a few times. The chain combines TRBV2 with TRBJ2-3; 9 bases line up with TRBD1. CDR3 size: 14 residues. From germline, CDR1 is SNHLY and CDR2 FYNNEI. The V segment lost 3 bases and the J segment 5 bases; nucleotides outside the gene matches: 3. The CDR3 region is CASSDVDRGDTQYF. CDR3 coding DNA: TGTGCCAGCAGTGATGTGGACAGGGGAGATACGCAGTATTTT.

Here the CDR3 DNA reads TGCGCCAGCAGCCCATCGACAGGGAGTGTCACAGATACGCAGTATTTT. It encodes CASSPSTGSVTDTQYF. The chain couples TRBV4-1 to TRBJ2-3; 7 bases match TRBD1. V shed 4 bases, J shed 2 bases, and the junction held 9 bases outside the gene matches. Germline loops: CDR1 MGHRA, CDR2 YSYEKL. The CDR3 runs to 16 residues.